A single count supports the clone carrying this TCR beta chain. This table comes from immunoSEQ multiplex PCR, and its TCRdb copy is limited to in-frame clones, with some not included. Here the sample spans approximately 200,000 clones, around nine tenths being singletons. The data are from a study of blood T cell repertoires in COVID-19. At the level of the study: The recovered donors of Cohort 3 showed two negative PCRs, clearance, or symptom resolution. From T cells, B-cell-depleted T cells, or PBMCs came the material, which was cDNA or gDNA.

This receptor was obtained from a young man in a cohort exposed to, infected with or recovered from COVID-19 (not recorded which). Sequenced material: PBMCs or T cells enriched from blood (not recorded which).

The CDR3 protein is CASSLFDEAGVKNEQFF. Written as DNA, the CDR3 is TGTGCCAGCAGCCTATTCGATGAAGCGGGAGTCAAAAATGAGCAGTTCTTC. The chain employs TRBV3-1 (or the pseudogene TRBV3-2) and TRBJ2-1; 8 bases fit TRBD2. With 4 bases clipped from V and 7 bases from J, the junction kept 15 bases outside the gene matches. Per germline, CDR1 LGHDT and CDR2 YNNKEL (reference sequence). There are 17 residues in the CDR3.